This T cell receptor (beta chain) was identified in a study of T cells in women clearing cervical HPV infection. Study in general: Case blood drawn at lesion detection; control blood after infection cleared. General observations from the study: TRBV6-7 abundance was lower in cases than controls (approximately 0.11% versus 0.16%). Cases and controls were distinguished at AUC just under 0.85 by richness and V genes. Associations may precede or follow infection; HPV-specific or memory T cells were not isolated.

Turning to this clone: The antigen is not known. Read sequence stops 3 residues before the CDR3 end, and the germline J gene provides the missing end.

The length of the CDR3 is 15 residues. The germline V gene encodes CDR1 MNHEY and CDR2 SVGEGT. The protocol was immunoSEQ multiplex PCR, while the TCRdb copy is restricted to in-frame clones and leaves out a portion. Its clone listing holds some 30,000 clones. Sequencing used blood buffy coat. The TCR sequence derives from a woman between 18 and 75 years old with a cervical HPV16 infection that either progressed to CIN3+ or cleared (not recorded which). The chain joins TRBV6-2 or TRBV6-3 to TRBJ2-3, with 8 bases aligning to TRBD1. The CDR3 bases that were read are TGTGCCAGCAGGGTTGGGCCAGGGGGCGTTCAGCCG. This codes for CASRVGPGGVQP. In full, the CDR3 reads CASRVGPGGVQPQYF.